This is a list of T cell receptor beta chains from one sample in a study of CD8 T cells in Susac syndrome. TCRdb reprocessed the immunoSEQ multiplex PCR reads via MiXCR and lists one record per CDR3 protein. The sample lists some 48,000 distinct CDR3 sequences, roughly 92% occurring once. The sequencing input was CD8+ T cells from PBMCs. The receptors were sampled from a human donor in good health. Both conserved end residues are part of each CDR3. The order of the fields is clone size, D gene, J gene, V gene, CDR3 DNA, CDR3 protein. The D gene is left open where the match is weak. Rows may omit the clone size; those that give it use once, few, many or a size class.

clone_size: .; d_call: TRBD2; j_call: TRBJ2-1; v_call: TRBV7-8; cdr3_nt: TGTGCCAGTAAGGGGACTAAAGCCTACAATGAGCAGTTCTTC; cdr3_aa: CASKGTKAYNEQFF
clone_size: .; d_call: .; j_call: TRBJ2-6; v_call: TRBV23-1; cdr3_nt: TGCGCCAGCGTCGGGGGTGGGAGCTCTGGGGCCAACGTCCTGACTTTC; cdr3_aa: CASVGGGSSGANVLTF
clone_size: .; d_call: .; j_call: TRBJ1-2; v_call: TRBV3-1; cdr3_nt: TGTGCCAGCAGCCAAGATAGGACGGCCTATGGCTACACCTTC; cdr3_aa: CASSQDRTAYGYTF
clone_size: .; d_call: .; j_call: TRBJ2-2; v_call: TRBV16; cdr3_nt: TGTGCCAGCAGCCAATTCATAGCAGTAAACACCGGGGAGCTGTTTTTT; cdr3_aa: CASSQFIAVNTGELFF
clone_size: .; d_call: .; j_call: TRBJ2-1; v_call: TRBV27; cdr3_nt: TGTGCCAGCAGTCTCCTCGTGAACAATGAGCAGTTCTTC; cdr3_aa: CASSLLVNNEQFF
clone_size: .; d_call: .; j_call: TRBJ1-1; v_call: TRBV4-1; cdr3_nt: TGCGCCAGCAGCCCTTCGGCAGGGATCGGCGCTGAAGCTTTCTTT; cdr3_aa: CASSPSAGIGAEAFF
clone_size: few; d_call: TRBD1; j_call: TRBJ2-7; v_call: TRBV7-6; cdr3_nt: TGTGCCAGCAGCTTATCTCGGGGCAGGGGGCATGGTGAGCAGTACTTC; cdr3_aa: CASSLSRGRGHGEQYF
clone_size: .; d_call: .; j_call: TRBJ2-5; v_call: TRBV7-9; cdr3_nt: TGTGCCAGCAGCTACCTGGCGACCCAAGAGACCCAGTACTTC; cdr3_aa: CASSYLATQETQYF
clone_size: once; d_call: .; j_call: TRBJ2-7; v_call: TRBV9; cdr3_nt: TGTGCCAGCAAGAAGGGATTACAGGTCACCTACGAGCAGTACTTC; cdr3_aa: CASKKGLQVTYEQYF
clone_size: .; d_call: TRBD1; j_call: TRBJ2-7; v_call: TRBV7-9; cdr3_nt: TGTGCCAGCAGCTCACCGGGACAGCCCTACGAGCAGTACTTC; cdr3_aa: CASSSPGQPYEQYF
clone_size: .; d_call: TRBD2; j_call: TRBJ2-2; v_call: TRBV7-9; cdr3_nt: TGTGCCAGCAGCCCTAGCGGGAGGATTCCCGGGGAGCTGTTTTTT; cdr3_aa: CASSPSGRIPGELFF
clone_size: .; d_call: TRBD1; j_call: TRBJ1-1; v_call: TRBV27; cdr3_nt: TGTGCCAGCAGTAGCCTACAGGGGGACACTGAAGCTTTCTTT; cdr3_aa: CASSSLQGDTEAFF